These 25 T cell receptor beta chains were all obtained from the same sample, sequenced in a study of cytomegalovirus exposure and HLA in healthy donors. Primers: 60 Vbeta forward and 13 Jbeta reverse. Here immunoSEQ multiplex PCR was the method, and the copy in TCRdb shows in-frame clones only, minus some. The sample lists 100,000 to 150,000 clones, more than 60% occurring once. The source material was PBMCs. The receptor source for this set is a man aged 25-40 years in good health and CMV-seronegative.

The chain carries TRBV7-3 and TRBJ1-1, with TRBD1 matching 9 bases. Germline values: CDR1 SGHTA, CDR2 FQGTGA. The CDR3 is 14 amino acids. Trimming removed 5 bases from V and 3 bases from J; junction bases left unmatched: 4. The CDR3 region is CASSQGQGYTEAFF. CDR3 nucleotide sequence: TGTGCCAGCAGCCAAGGACAGGGGTACACTGAAGCTTTCTTT.

The chain's CDR3 is CASRLDRGTYNEQFF. The CDR3 region has the DNA TGTGCCAGCAGACTAGACAGGGGAACCTACAATGAGCAGTTCTTC. The chain carries TRBV7-9 and TRBJ2-1, with 8 bases identical to TRBD1. CDR3 size: 15 residues. Losses at the gene ends were 6 bases for V and 2 bases for J; bases not matched to a gene: 6. The germline gives CDR1 SEHNR, CDR2 FQNEAQ (reference sequence).

V and J are TRBV11-2 and TRBJ2-7; the D gene is possibly TRBD1 (6 bases). The CDR3 has 13 amino acids. Germline CDR1 and CDR2: SGHAT and FQNNGV. Trimming stripped 3 bases from V and 3 bases from J, with 9 bases between. This CDR3 is CASSFNRVYEQYF. DNA of the CDR3: TGTGCCAGCAGCTTTAACAGGGTCTACGAGCAGTACTTC.

DNA of the CDR3: TGTGCCTGGGCAATAAGGGGAAATGAGCAGTTCTTC. Its protein is CAWAIRGNEQFF. The chain has TRBV30 and TRBJ2-1, with D possibly TRBD1 on 5 matching bases. Deletions cut 5 bases from V and 7 bases from J, with 12 bases between. The CDR3 runs to 12 residues. Germline V gene lookup returns CDR1 GTSNPN and CDR2 SVGIG (reference sequence).

The chain carries TRBV5-1 and TRBJ2-3; 10 bases agree with TRBD1. Losses at the gene ends were 4 bases for V and 4 bases for J; bases not matched to a gene: 6. CDR3 length: 15 residues. CDR1 and CDR2 (germline): SGHRS, YFSETQ. The CDR3 here is CASSDDRGHADTQYF. CDR3 DNA: TGCGCCAGCAGCGACGACAGGGGGCACGCAGATACGCAGTATTTT.

This chain connects TRBV5-6 to TRBJ1-4; TRBD1 matches 8 bases. With V trimmed by 4 bases and J by 8 bases, 13 bases remained unmatched. Germline loops: CDR1 SGHDT, CDR2 YYEEEE. This CDR3 region has 16 residues. CDR3 sequence reads: CASSEGQVTWWEKLFF. The CDR3 DNA reads TGTGCCAGCAGCGAGGGACAGGTGACATGGTGGGAAAAACTGTTTTTT.

This chain links TRBV5-4 with TRBJ1-4, with TRBD1 matching over 12 bases. Germline trimming cut 4 bases from V and 4 bases from J; bases unmatched to any gene: 5. The CDR3 has 16 amino acids. Germline V gene sequence: CDR1 SGHNT, CDR2 YYREEE (reference sequence). In DNA form, the CDR3 reads TGTGCCAGCAGCCCGGGACAGGGGGCAGGTAATGAAAAACTGTTTTTT. Protein product: CASSPGQGAGNEKLFF.

V gene TRBV5-8 combines with J gene TRBJ2-7; 11 bases match TRBD1. There are 14 residues in the CDR3. The ends lost 4 bases at V and 7 bases at J; junction bases unmatched: 7. Germline-derived CDR1 and CDR2 are SGHTS and YDEGEE. This chain's CDR3 is CASSPRDRGFEQYF. CDR3 DNA: TGTGCCAGCAGCCCCCGGGACAGGGGGTTTGAGCAGTACTTC.

This clone was observed a single time. This CDR3 is CASSPYSNQPQHF. CDR3 nucleotides: TGTGCCAGCAGTCCCTATAGCAATCAGCCCCAGCATTTT. This chain joins TRBV28 and TRBJ1-5; D is unclear. This CDR3 has 13 amino acids. V was shortened by 5 bases and J by 0 bases, with 5 bases between the two germline ends. Germline lookup yields CDR1 MDHEN and CDR2 SYDVKM.

The CDR3 coding sequence is TGTGCCAGTAGTACTAATAGCGGACCCTACGAGCAGTACTTC. Its translation is CASSTNSGPYEQYF. The chain uses TRBV19 and TRBJ2-7, with D maybe TRBD2 (6 bases). This CDR3 contains 14 residues. Germline assignment: CDR1 LNHDA and CDR2 SQIVND (reference sequence). Trimming took off 4 bases at V and 2 bases at J, with 12 bases between the two ends.

CDR3 DNA: TGCGCCAGCAGCCGAGAGGAGGACACTGAAGCTTTCTTT. Translation gives CASSREEDTEAFF. V and J are TRBV4-1 and TRBJ1-1; D unresolved. The CDR3 runs to 13 residues. V lost 4 bases and J lost 3, with 9 bases in between. Germline CDR1 reads MGHRA; CDR2 reads YSYEKL.

V is TRBV5-5 and J is TRBJ1-2; weak D call: TRBD1 (5 bases). V was shortened by 4 bases and J by 5 bases, with 12 bases between the two germline ends. Germline loops: CDR1 SGHKS, CDR2 YYEKEE (reference sequence). The CDR3 runs to 13 residues. The CDR3 spells CASSPDIVYGYTF. The CDR3 DNA reads as TGTGCCAGCAGCCCGGACATAGTTTATGGCTACACCTTC.

V gene TRBV6-5 combines with J gene TRBJ2-3; 9 bases match TRBD2. Germline V CDR1 and CDR2: MNHEY, SVGAGI. CDR3 length: 15 amino acids. V was pared by 6 bases and J by 6 bases, with 10 bases of the junction left unmatched. The CDR3 spells CASSPTGGGADTQYF. The CDR3 coding sequence is TGTGCCAGCAGCCCGACAGGCGGGGGGGCGGATACGCAGTATTTT.

The chain employs TRBV6-4 and TRBJ2-3; TRBD2 matches 9 bases. Germline assignment: CDR1 MRHNA and CDR2 SNTAGT. This CDR3 has 15 residues. With 5 bases clipped from V and 4 bases from J, the junction kept 7 bases outside the gene matches. The CDR3 sequence: CASSLAGTEADTQYF. CDR3 bases: TGTGCCAGCAGTCTAGCGGGGACCGAAGCAGATACGCAGTATTTT.

This rearrangement joins TRBV27 to TRBJ2-3; tentatively, D is TRBD2 (7 bases). The CDR3 is made up of 15 amino acids. The germline V gene encodes CDR1 MNHEY and CDR2 SMNVEV (reference sequence). Trimming removed 5 bases from V and 3 bases from J, with 15 bases in between. The CDR3 DNA sequence: TGTGCCAGCAGTCCCTGGGGGGGGCCTACAGATACGCAGTATTTT. Encoded protein: CASSPWGGPTDTQYF.

The V and J genes are TRBV6-1 and TRBJ1-5; unclear D gene. Trimming took 4 bases from V and 5 from J, leaving 21 bases between them. Looked up from germline, CDR1 is MNHNS and CDR2 is SASEGT. The CDR3 is made up of 17 amino acids. The CDR3 loop reads CASSAKVASLKDQPQHF. CDR3 bases: TGTGCCAGCAGTGCTAAGGTAGCCAGCCTAAAGGATCAGCCCCAGCATTTT.

The chain joins TRBV5-1 to TRBJ2-5, with 8 bases fitting TRBD1. CDR1 SGHRS and CDR2 YFSETQ come from the germline V gene. V lost 1 base, J lost 1 base, and 0 bases stayed unmatched. This CDR3 has 14 amino acids. The CDR3 protein is CASSLTGGQETQYF. CDR3 coding DNA: TGCGCCAGCAGCTTGACAGGGGGCCAAGAGACCCAGTACTTC.

The chain is built from TRBV6-6 and TRBJ1-2, with 7 bases aligning to TRBD1. Trimming took 9 bases from V and 2 from J; bases not matched to a gene: 9. The CDR3 has 14 residues. CDR1 is MNHNY, CDR2 SVGAGI, per germline (reference sequence). CDR3 loop: CASYIPGQNYGYTF. The CDR3 nucleotides read TGTGCCAGTTACATACCGGGACAGAACTATGGCTACACCTTC.

V and J are TRBV5-8 and TRBJ1-2; D may be TRBD1 (6 bases). The CDR3 length is 16 residues. V was pared by 2 bases and J by 3 bases, with 17 bases between. CDR1 is SGHTS, CDR2 YDEGEE, per germline. CDR3 amino acids: CASSLNTGFWDYGYTF. As DNA, the CDR3 is TGTGCCAGCAGCTTAAACACAGGGTTCTGGGACTATGGCTACACCTTC.

This clone appeared a single time. V usage is TRBV2 and J usage is TRBJ2-2; D call uncertain. CDR1 and CDR2 from the germline V gene are SNHLY and FYNNEI. V gave up 4 bases and J gave up 2 bases, with 5 bases separating them. The CDR3 has 13 amino acids. The DNA for the CDR3 is TGTGCCAGCAGTGTTCAAAACACCGGGGAGCTGTTTTTT. Translation gives CASSVQNTGELFF.

The chain links TRBV28 to TRBJ1-2, with 7 bases matching TRBD1. This CDR3 spans 16 amino acids. Germline V gene lookup returns CDR1 MDHEN and CDR2 SYDVKM. Trimming removed 1 base from V and 8 bases from J; junction bases left unmatched: 13. The CDR3 DNA is TGTGCCAGCAGTTTATTTGACAGGGACATACCAGGGGGCTACACCTTC. Its translation: CASSLFDRDIPGGYTF.

The rearrangement links TRBV27 to TRBJ2-7; the match to TRBD2 covers 15 bases. Unmatched junction bases numbered 4, after V lost 5 bases and J lost 2 bases. Germline-derived CDR1 and CDR2 are MNHEY and SMNVEV (reference sequence). This CDR3 comprises 16 residues. The CDR3 coding sequence is TGTGCCAGCAGTCTCGGACTAGCGGGGGGGACCTACGAGCAGTACTTC. Translation: CASSLGLAGGTYEQYF.

CDR3 nucleotide sequence: TGTGCCAGCAGTTTGTGGACAGATCCTAACTATGGCTACACCTTC. As protein: CASSLWTDPNYGYTF. The rearrangement links TRBV28 to TRBJ1-2; weak D call: TRBD1 (6 bases). The ends were cut back, 3 bases at V and 0 bases at J, with 11 bases in the middle. This CDR3 spans 15 amino acids. Germline V CDR1 and CDR2: MDHEN, SYDVKM.

The chain couples TRBV5-3 to TRBJ1-6; D is unclear. Being an ORF, TRBV5-3 has a function that is uncertain. This CDR3 contains 16 residues. V shed 0 bases and J shed 2 bases, with 9 bases lying between them. CDR3 region: CARSLAGETYNSPLHF. CDR3 in DNA: TGTGCCAGAAGCTTGGCTGGAGAAACCTATAATTCACCCCTCCACTTT.

The chain combines TRBV13 with TRBJ1-1, with D possibly matching TRBD1 (5 bases). The length of the CDR3 is 14 residues. Per germline, CDR1 PRHDT and CDR2 FYEKMQ (reference sequence). Trimming cost V 5 bases and J 1 base, with 11 bases left between them. This CDR3 reads CASSVPGGNTEAFF. CDR3 in DNA: TGTGCCAGCAGCGTACCCGGGGGGAACACTGAAGCTTTCTTT.